This passage covers 15 T cell receptor beta chains from one sample sequenced in a study of T cells in Graves' hyperthyroidism and ophthalmopathy. Using RNA transcripts as the source, TCR beta CDR3 regions were amplified. HTBI primers were employed in a first-round RT-PCR of the TCR CDR3. Each CDR3 protein gets one entry after TCRdb re-called the multiplex PCR reads with MiXCR. Of hundreds of thousands of distinct CDR3 sequences detected, roughly a sixth appear once; the ten largest clones hold approximately 16%. The source material was blood. These receptors came from a woman aged 18-29 years with Graves' ophthalmopathy.

This clonotype was detected many times. This CDR3 is CASQGVSNQPQHF. DNA of the CDR3: TGTGCCAGCCAGGGGGTTAGCAATCAGCCCCAGCATTTT. The chain recombines TRBV2 with TRBJ1-5; TRBD1 aligns across 7 bases. CDR3 length: 13 residues. V lost 8 bases to trimming and J lost 0 bases; unmatched junction nucleotides: 1. Germline V gene sequence: CDR1 SNHLY, CDR2 FYNNEI.

V is TRBV4-1 and J is TRBJ1-6; D gene uncertain. Germline V CDR1 and CDR2: MGHRA, YSYEKL. The CDR3 extends over 15 amino acids. Trimming shortened V by 1 base and J by 3 bases, and 7 bases separated the two germline ends. The DNA for the CDR3 is TGCGCCAGCAGCCAAGTATCGATCTATAATTCACCCCTCCACTTT. Its protein is CASSQVSIYNSPLHF.

The chain has TRBV4-1 and TRBJ2-4; D may be TRBD1 (5 bases). This CDR3 has 15 residues. The germline gives CDR1 MGHRA, CDR2 YSYEKL. V dropped 1 base and J dropped 2 bases, with 9 bases sitting between them. The DNA for the CDR3 is TGCGCCAGCAGCCAAGTAAGGGGTTCCAAAAACATTCAGTACTTC. Translating gives CASSQVRGSKNIQYF.

The chain has TRBV11-2 and TRBJ2-2; 9 nucleotides align to TRBD2. The CDR3 length is 15 residues. Per the germline V gene, CDR1 is SGHAT and CDR2 is FQNNGV. V shed 5 bases, J shed 4 bases, and the junction held 5 bases outside the gene matches. The CDR3 DNA reads as TGTGCCAGCAGCCCAGCAGCGGGGGGCACCGGGGAGCTGTTTTTT. Amino acids: CASSPAAGGTGELFF.

This clonotype was seen at least ten times. The V and J genes are TRBV7-2 and TRBJ1-1, with D perhaps matching TRBD1 (5 bases). CDR1 and CDR2 (germline): SGHTA, FQGNSA. This CDR3 contains 14 residues. V was cut by 4 bases and J by 0 bases, with 9 bases left in between. CDR3 loop: CASSSQGVNTEAFF. CDR3 nucleotide sequence: TGTGCCAGCAGCTCCCAAGGGGTGAACACTGAAGCTTTCTTT.

In its sample, this clonotype was seen many times. The V call is TRBV28, the J call TRBJ2-7; D might be TRBD2 (5 bases). Per the germline V gene, CDR1 is MDHEN and CDR2 is SYDVKM. Deletions cut 6 bases from V and 6 bases from J, with 18 bases between. This CDR3 comprises 14 residues. The CDR3 DNA follows: TGTGCCAGCAGACGGACTCCCCAGAGATTCGAGCAGTACTTC. It encodes CASRRTPQRFEQYF.

This clonotype came up a few times. The chain is built from TRBV2 and TRBJ1-2, with D perhaps TRBD1 (5 bases). The CDR3 spans 14 residues. Trimming shortened V by 4 bases and J by 1 base, and 10 bases separated the two germline ends. Looked up from germline, CDR1 is SNHLY and CDR2 is FYNNEI. The DNA for the CDR3 is TGTGCCAGCAGTGGCGGGACTTTTAACTATGGCTACACCTTC. Encoded protein: CASSGGTFNYGYTF.

The chain links TRBV30 to TRBJ2-2; D not certain. CDR3 length: 12 residues. Germline assignment: CDR1 GTSNPN and CDR2 SVGIG (reference sequence). V lost 3 bases to trimming and J lost 9 bases, with 11 bases between them. The CDR3 protein is CAWSPPPRELFF. Here the CDR3 DNA reads TGTGCCTGGAGCCCCCCCCCGAGGGAGCTGTTTTTT.

Ten or more counts support this clonotype. This chain joins TRBV6-1 and TRBJ2-3; D unresolved. CDR1 is MNHNS and CDR2 is SASEGT in the germline V gene. V lost 7 bases and J lost 0, with 17 bases in between. The CDR3 runs to 16 residues. Here the CDR3 DNA reads TGTGCCAGCACTCTGGGTCTCCGCACTAGCACAGATACGCAGTATTTT. Amino acid sequence: CASTLGLRTSTDTQYF.

This clonotype showed up many times. The chain couples TRBV20-1 to TRBJ2-2, with 7 bases lining up with TRBD1. The trim removed 2 bases at V and 3 bases at J, leaving 6 bases unmatched. The CDR3 totals 15 residues. The V gene's germline CDR1 is DFQATT and CDR2 SNEGSKA (reference sequence). This CDR3 is CSARSTGRDTGELFF. DNA of the CDR3: TGCAGTGCTAGATCGACAGGGCGGGACACCGGGGAGCTGTTTTTT.

This clonotype was detected ten times or more. One junction end disagrees with the germline gene, perhaps due to a read error. The genes are TRBV7-9 and TRBJ2-7; a weak D match, TRBD2 (5 bases). This CDR3 spans 16 amino acids. CDR1 is SEHNR, CDR2 FQNEAQ, per germline (reference sequence). For the CDR3, the DNA is TGTGCCAGCAGCCTAGCCGAAGGCGCAGTGACCTACGAGCAGTACTTC. Protein: CASSLAEGAVTYEQYF.

In this sample, this clonotype turned up many times. The chain links TRBV4-1 to TRBJ1-3; 9 bases map to TRBD1. This CDR3 comprises 15 residues. Germline CDR1 MGHRA, CDR2 YSYEKL. V was pared by 3 bases and J by 4 bases, with 4 bases of the junction left unmatched. The CDR3 region is CASSQDRGPGNTIYF. CDR3 DNA: TGCGCCAGCAGCCAGGACAGGGGACCCGGAAACACCATATATTTT.

This clonotype has only a few counts. This chain uses TRBV4-2 with TRBJ1-6, with 7 bases that match TRBD1. Germline values: CDR1 LGHNA, CDR2 YNFKEQ. V shed 0 bases and J 9 bases; nucleotides not matched to a gene: 14. The CDR3 spans 18 residues. DNA of the CDR3: TGTGCCAGCAGCCAAGAAGTAAGACAGGGCAGGGCTAGTTCACCCCTCCACTTT. Translation: CASSQEVRQGRASSPLHF.

The chain recombines TRBV2 with TRBJ1-2; 10 bases are shared with TRBD1. Germline loops: CDR1 SNHLY, CDR2 FYNNEI. The CDR3 is 17 amino acids. V shed 6 bases, J shed 2 bases, and the junction held 12 bases outside the gene matches. The CDR3 loop is CASSPAGTGQGNYGYTF. CDR3 DNA sequence: TGTGCCAGCAGCCCTGCAGGAACGGGACAGGGGAACTATGGCTACACCTTC.

The chain combines TRBV5-4 with TRBJ2-2; TRBD2 matches at 11 bases. The CDR3 length is 16 residues. Looked up from germline, CDR1 is SGHNT and CDR2 is YYREEE (reference sequence). V was pared by 4 bases and J by 10 bases, with 12 bases of the junction left unmatched. CDR3 coding DNA: TGTGCCAGCAGCCAGACCGCTAGTAGCGGGAGGGAGGAGCTGTTTTTT. Protein product: CASSQTASSGREELFF.